This is a list of T cell receptor beta chains from one sample in a study of shared clonotypes between healthy human individuals. Repertoires were generated with immunoSEQ multiplex PCR, while TCRdb's copy carries only in-frame clones and drops some. Among some 700,000 clones, 80% to 95% were seen once, and the ten largest hold 34%. Sequencing used memory CD8+ T cells from PBMCs. The receptors here all came from a man aged 18 to 29 in good health. Some clones in this sample may be carry-over from other donors' samples. CDR3s include the opening cysteine and the closing phenylalanine or tryptophan. The order of the fields is V gene, J gene, CDR3 protein.

>TRBV27|TRBJ1-2
CASREVGGDYGYTF
>TRBV7-9|TRBJ1-4
CASSAPPDSNEKLFF
>TRBV19|TRBJ2-5
CASTGEWGTQYF
>TRBV21-1|TRBJ1-5
CASTQLRDSFNSNQPQHF
>TRBV11-2|TRBJ1-2
CASSLALINPSYGYTF
>TRBV15|TRBJ2-5
CATSRGRAERQETQYF
>TRBV25-1|TRBJ2-2
CASSVGAGELFF
>TRBV7-6|TRBJ2-7
CASSPDRGFAEQYF
>TRBV7-3|TRBJ2-2
CASSQGGPTGELFF
>TRBV28|TRBJ1-3
CASSARTVSGNTIYF
>TRBV7-9|TRBJ2-7
CASSYVLSGRARDEQYF
>TRBV29-1|TRBJ1-4
CSVEDLRGGEKLFF
>TRBV25-1|TRBJ2-1
CASSVDRGGHNEQFF
>TRBV13|TRBJ2-5
CASSPDQKRAQYF
>TRBV9|TRBJ2-1
CASSPSGRAGVGSPYNEQFF
>TRBV11-2|TRBJ2-1
CASSLSNEQFF
>TRBV2|TRBJ1-1
CASRAGGGSTEAFF
>TRBV19|TRBJ2-7
CASSTLTGPGTYEQYF
>TRBV4-2|TRBJ2-7
CASSQAQGVSYEQYF
>TRBV30|TRBJ2-3
CAWGTGTISTDTQYF
>TRBV30|TRBJ1-2
CAWSRTGVGYTF
>TRBV9|TRBJ2-2
CASTPTAGAMTGELFF
>TRBV27|TRBJ1-4
CASSQALEGPREKLFF
>TRBV9|TRBJ2-1
CASSPPPSGRLSSYNEQFF
>TRBV27|TRBJ2-5
CASRAGTSGRYQETQYF
>TRBV30|TRBJ1-3
CAWSVWTWAPGNTIYF
>TRBV28|TRBJ2-1
CASSSPNNEQFF
>TRBV19|TRBJ2-7
CASSIAGYEQYF
>TRBV7-7|TRBJ2-7
CASSLGQGAYEQYF
>TRBV5-6|TRBJ2-3
CASSLTTRTDTQYF
>TRBV7-8|TRBJ1-2
CASSGRDTLLGGYTF
>TRBV20-1|TRBJ2-7
CSARDSLEQYF
>TRBV19|TRBJ1-2
CASRRGQSNYGYTF
>TRBV7-9|TRBJ2-7
CASSLVGPAYEQYF
>TRBV7-9|TRBJ2-1
CASSPSQDNEQFF
>TRBV6-5|TRBJ1-5
CASSLLQGSDQPQHF
>TRBV28|TRBJ2-1
CASSFGAGGKWNEQFF
>TRBV29-1|TRBJ1-1
CSVVGTTGSDTEAFF
>TRBV7-9|TRBJ1-1
CASSSRQGHTEAFF
>TRBV5-4|TRBJ2-4
CASSFSTRGKNIQYF
>TRBV11-2|TRBJ2-2
CASRPGVTGELFF
>TRBV27|TRBJ1-1
CASSPMTGVMNTEAFF